These T cell receptor beta chains were read from a single sample in a study of regulatory T cells in long-lasting Graves disease. TCRdb redid the calling of the multiplex PCR reads with MiXCR, one entry per CDR3 protein. The sample holds about 420,000 distinct CDR3 sequences, about 17% seen once. The sample was also reused in another study, on T cells in Graves' hyperthyroidism and ophthalmopathy.

Here the sequenced sample was peripheral blood mononuclear cells (PBMCs), taken at new diagnosis, from a patient treated with antithyroid drugs. Source of these receptors: a young woman with Graves disease. CDR3s include the opening cysteine and the closing phenylalanine or tryptophan. A D gene is named only where the DNA matches it firmly. Where a row states a size, it is once, few, many or the class of an expanded clone; other rows omit it.

d_call	clone_size	v_call	j_call	cdr3_nt	cdr3_aa
TRBD1	many	TRBV7-3	TRBJ2-1	TGTGCCAGCAGCATTGTCCCGGACAGGGAAAATGAGCAGTTCTTC	CASSIVPDRENEQFF
TRBD1	many	TRBV28	TRBJ1-1	TGTGCCAGCAGTCCCCCGGGACAGGGGGCCGCTGAAGCTTTCTTT	CASSPPGQGAAEAFF
NA	NA	TRBV6-2/TRBV6-3	TRBJ2-5	TGTGCCAGCAGCTACGAGGGGGAGACCCAGTACTTC	CASSYEGETQYF
TRBD1	NA	TRBV30	TRBJ1-6	TGTGCCTGGGGACAGGGGGTAAATTCACCCCTCCACTTT	CAWGQGVNSPLHF
NA	NA	TRBV19	TRBJ2-2	TGTGCCAGTAATGGGAGAACCGGGGAGCTGTTTTTT	CASNGRTGELFF
NA	NA	TRBV7-2	TRBJ1-1	TGTGCCAGCAGCTCAACCCGGACGCAATCGTTT	CASSSTRTQSF
NA	NA	TRBV29-1	TRBJ1-2	TGCAGCGTTGAAGATCTTCAACAGGGAGATGGCTACACCTTC	CSVEDLQQGDGYTF
TRBD2	NA	TRBV29-1	TRBJ2-2	TGCAGCGTCGAAGGGACTAGAGAAGCCCCGGGGGAGCTGTTTTTT	CSVEGTREAPGELFF
TRBD2	NA	TRBV5-6	TRBJ2-1	TGTGCCAGCAGCGCCGGGCTAGCGGGAAACAATGAGCAGTTCTTC	CASSAGLAGNNEQFF
TRBD2	NA	TRBV20-1	TRBJ2-7	TGCAGTGCTAGCGGGAGGGTCAACGAGCAGTACTTC	CSASGRVNEQYF
NA	few	TRBV29-1	TRBJ2-5	TGCAGCGTTGGAGGAGGATTGGGGGCGCGGGAGACCCAGTACTTC	CSVGGGLGARETQYF
TRBD1	NA	TRBV5-5	TRBJ1-3	TGTGCCAGCAGTTCGACAGGGGAAAACACCATATATTTT	CASSSTGENTIYF
TRBD2	NA	TRBV7-9	TRBJ2-4	TGTGCCAGCAGCCTCGGGACTAGCGGGGTTCTAGCCAAAAACATTCAGTACTTC	CASSLGTSGVLAKNIQYF
NA	NA	TRBV7-6	TRBJ2-1	TGTGCCAGCAGCCCCGCGGTTAGGACAGCTAACAATGAGCAGTTCTTC	CASSPAVRTANNEQFF
NA	many	TRBV29-1	TRBJ1-2	TGCAGCGTTGAAGGGTTAACGGTATATGGCTACACCTTC	CSVEGLTVYGYTF
NA	many	TRBV20-1	TRBJ2-3	TGCAGTGCTAGAGTTTGGGGGAGCCGCACAGATACGCAGTATTTT	CSARVWGSRTDTQYF
TRBD2	many	TRBV3-1	TRBJ2-7	TGTGCCAGCAGCCAAGGGGTTCTAGCGGGAGTTATCCACGAGCAGTACTTC	CASSQGVLAGVIHEQYF
TRBD1	few	TRBV27	TRBJ1-1	TGTGCCAGCAGCGTACAGGGGGCGTACACTGAAGCTTTCTTT	CASSVQGAYTEAFF
TRBD1	NA	TRBV28	TRBJ1-2	TGTGCCATTAGGGGACAGGGAATCCATGGCTACACCTTC	CAIRGQGIHGYTF
NA	NA	TRBV11-2	TRBJ2-2	TGTGCCAGCAGCTCTTCCGGATTTTTCACCGGGGAGCTGTTTTTT	CASSSSGFFTGELFF
TRBD2	few	TRBV6-2/TRBV6-3	TRBJ2-4	TGTGCCAGCAGTTATATCTGGAGCGGGAGTGGGGAGAGCATTCAGTACTTC	CASSYIWSGSGESIQYF
NA	many	TRBV11-2	TRBJ2-7	TGTGCCAGCAGCTTTGTTGACTACGAGCAGTACTTC	CASSFVDYEQYF
TRBD2	few	TRBV7-3	TRBJ2-1	TGTGCCAGCAGCTACTTAGCGGGAGTAGGGGGAAATGAGCAGTTCTTC	CASSYLAGVGGNEQFF
NA	few	TRBV3-1	TRBJ2-7	TGTGCCAGCAGCCGACGGGGCCACTCCGAGCAGTACTTC	CASSRRGHSEQYF
TRBD2	many	TRBV2	TRBJ2-3	TGTGCCAGCAGTACCCCTCGCGGGAGGGCAGCAGATACGCAGTATTTT	CASSTPRGRAADTQYF
NA	once	TRBV2	TRBJ2-3	TGTGCCAGCAGTGAAGTGAAGTTAGGTTCTAGCACAGATACGCAGTATTTT	CASSEVKLGSSTDTQYF
NA	NA	TRBV4-1	TRBJ1-1	TGCGCCAGCAGCCGCTGGGGACCAATGAACACTGAAGCTTTCTTT	CASSRWGPMNTEAFF
NA	many	TRBV20-1	TRBJ2-1	TGCAGTGCTTCAAGATCTAGCACTGAGCAGTTCTTC	CSASRSSTEQFF
TRBD2	many	TRBV20-1	TRBJ2-7	TGCAGTGCTAGTTTTAGCGGGAGGGCCTTCACCTACGAGCAGTACTTC	CSASFSGRAFTYEQYF
NA	many	TRBV2	TRBJ2-1	TGTGCCAGCAGCCTCGGTGGGGGGCCTTACAATGAGCAGTTCTTC	CASSLGGGPYNEQFF
NA	many	TRBV12-3/TRBV12-4	TRBJ1-1	TGTGCCAGCACCCAAACAGAGAACACTGAAGCTTTCTTT	CASTQTENTEAFF
TRBD1	few	TRBV14	TRBJ2-2	TGTGCCAGCAGTTCGGACAGGGGGAAGAACACCGGGGAGCTGTTTTTT	CASSSDRGKNTGELFF
TRBD2	NA	TRBV4-3	TRBJ2-5	TGCGCCAGCAGCCAAGAGGTAGCGGGAGGGCCCGCAGAGACCCAGTACTTC	CASSQEVAGGPAETQYF
TRBD2	NA	TRBV9	TRBJ2-5	TGTGCCAGCAGCGGGACTAGCGGGAGGGCCGAGACCCAGTACTTC	CASSGTSGRAETQYF